Below are 24 T cell receptor beta chains sequenced from a single sample in a study of response to subunit inactivated influenza vaccine. TCRdb called the RT-PCR reads again in MiXCR, with one record for every CDR3 protein. The table records about 780,000 distinct CDR3 sequences, about 18% of them present only once. Here the sequenced sample was PBMCs from blood, taken approximately 5 days after vaccination. The source of these receptors is a man in his forties or fifties who received an inactivated influenza vaccine.

Only a few counts were recorded for this clonotype. J is TRBJ1-5 and V is TRBV7-9; 9 bases are shared with TRBD1. The trim removed 4 bases at V and 4 bases at J, leaving 11 bases unmatched. The CDR3 contains 17 residues. Per the germline V gene, CDR1 is SEHNR and CDR2 is FQNEAQ (reference sequence). The CDR3 protein is CASSSAGTGHGNQPQHF. CDR3 in DNA: TGTGCCAGCAGCTCGGCAGGGACAGGGCACGGGAATCAGCCCCAGCATTTT.

This clonotype was seen a few times. The chain couples TRBV20-1 to TRBJ2-5, with D perhaps matching TRBD1 or TRBD2 (5 bases each). V lost 6 bases and J 0 bases, leaving 14 bases between the germline ends. Germline CDR1 DFQATT, CDR2 SNEGSKA (reference sequence). There are 14 residues in the CDR3. The CDR3 reads CSATNGADQETQYF. CDR3 nucleotides: TGCAGTGCCACCAACGGGGCAGACCAAGAGACCCAGTACTTC.

The rearrangement uses TRBV7-2 and TRBJ1-4; D is perhaps TRBD1 (5 bases). Trimming took 1 base from V and 6 from J, leaving 12 bases between them. Germline CDR1 SGHTA, CDR2 FQGNSA. The CDR3 is 15 amino acids. CDR3 loop: CASSLGLAGHEKLFF. The DNA of the CDR3 is TGTGCCAGCAGCTTAGGACTGGCGGGGCATGAAAAACTGTTTTTT.

V is TRBV4-2 and J is TRBJ2-7; 7 nucleotides agree with TRBD2. From germline, CDR1 is LGHNA and CDR2 YNFKEQ. V trimming: 0 bases; J trimming: 2 bases; junction bases outside the gene matches: 7. This CDR3 has 16 residues. The CDR3 here is CASSQDLSGAPYEQYF. The CDR3 DNA sequence: TGTGCCAGCAGCCAAGATCTAAGCGGGGCCCCCTACGAGCAGTACTTC.

The CDR3 loop is CATSRDPRGRDEQFF. The CDR3 DNA reads TGTGCCACCAGCAGAGATCCGAGAGGTAGGGATGAGCAGTTCTTC. The rearrangement links TRBV15 to TRBJ2-1; D is ambiguous. This CDR3 is 15 amino acids long. CDR1 and CDR2 (germline): LNHNV, YYDKDF (reference sequence). V was cut by 0 bases and J by 8 bases, with 14 bases left in between.

This clonotype was seen ten or more times. CDR3 nucleotide sequence: TGTGCCAGCAGCTTGGAGGTACAGGGGGTATACGAGCAGTACTTC. This codes for CASSLEVQGVYEQYF. The rearrangement joins TRBV5-5 to TRBJ2-7; TRBD1 agrees at 8 bases. V lost 0 bases and J lost 4; bases outside the gene matches: 6. Germline assignment: CDR1 SGHKS and CDR2 YYEKEE (reference sequence). This CDR3 contains 15 residues.

The rearrangement links TRBV7-8 to TRBJ1-1; no clear D. Germline-derived CDR1 and CDR2 are SGHVS and FQNEAQ. V was trimmed by 10 bases and J by 1 base, leaving 7 bases between them. The CDR3 is made up of 11 amino acids. The CDR3 sequence: CATTQNTEAFF. The CDR3 DNA sequence: TGTGCCACCACACAGAACACTGAAGCTTTCTTT.

The chain employs TRBV27 and TRBJ2-7, with D tentatively TRBD2 (6 bases). Trimming removed 7 bases from V and 7 bases from J, with 20 bases in between. Per the germline V gene, CDR1 is MNHEY and CDR2 is SMNVEV (reference sequence). The CDR3 totals 14 residues. As DNA, the CDR3 is TGTGCCAGCAAACTCTCGGGACTCATAGGGGAGCAGTACTTC. Amino acid sequence: CASKLSGLIGEQYF.

The genes are TRBV28 and TRBJ2-1; the match to TRBD2 covers 8 bases. This CDR3 contains 16 residues. Trimming removed 4 bases from V and 5 bases from J; junction bases left unmatched: 10. Germline-derived CDR1 and CDR2 are MDHEN and SYDVKM. The CDR3 region is CASSSFGLATNNEQFF. The DNA for the CDR3 is TGTGCCAGCAGTTCCTTCGGACTAGCAACTAACAATGAGCAGTTCTTC. Looking up the rest from reference TRBV28 and TRBJ2-1 gives the full variable domain: DVKVTQSSRYLVKRTGEKVFLECVQDMDHENMFWYRQDPGLGLRLIYFSYDVKMKEKGDIPEGYSVSREKKERFSLILESASTNQTSMYLCASSSFGLATNNEQFFGPGTRLTVL.

The chain links TRBV12-3 or TRBV12-4 to TRBJ2-4; the D is unclear. This CDR3 contains 11 residues. With 4 bases removed from V and 5 bases from J, the gap between germline ends came to 3 bases. DNA for the CDR3: TGTGCCAGCAGTTACGAAAACATTCAGTACTTC. Protein: CASSYENIQYF.

The sample holds many counts of this clonotype. The chain combines TRBV25-1 with TRBJ2-5; a possible D gene is TRBD1 (6 bases). The CDR3 runs to 16 residues. Trimming removed 4 bases from V and 1 base from J, with 16 bases in between. CDR1 and CDR2 from the germline V gene are MGHDK and SYGVNS. CDR3 loop: CASSGGNRATQETQYF. The CDR3, as DNA: TGTGCCAGCAGTGGAGGAAACAGGGCCACCCAAGAGACCCAGTACTTC.

A few counts support this clonotype. V usage is TRBV7-9 and J usage is TRBJ2-5; D gene ambiguous. The CDR3 extends over 14 amino acids. With 5 bases removed from V and 1 base from J, the gap between germline ends came to 11 bases. Germline V gene data show CDR1 as SEHNR and CDR2 as FQNEAQ (reference sequence). The DNA for the CDR3 is TGTGCCAGCAGCCCCAACCGACTCCAAGAGACCCAGTACTTC. This encodes CASSPNRLQETQYF. The full variable domain, rest sourced from reference TRBV7-9 and TRBJ2-5, is DTGVSQNPRHKITKRGQNVTFRCDPISEHNRLYWYRQTLGQGPEFLTYFQNEAQLEKSRLLSDRFSAERPKGSFSTLEIQRTEQGDSAMYLCASSPNRLQETQYFGPGTRLLVL.

A few counts support this clonotype. The chain employs TRBV4-3 and TRBJ2-7; D ambiguous. This CDR3 has 15 amino acids. The V gene's germline CDR1 is LGHNA and CDR2 YSLEER. Trimming took off 1 base at V and 1 base at J, with 11 bases between the two ends. The CDR3 loop is CASSQVFLGSYEQYF. The DNA of the CDR3 is TGCGCCAGCAGCCAAGTATTCCTAGGATCCTACGAGCAGTACTTC.

This clonotype appeared many times. Written as DNA, the CDR3 is TGTGCCAGCAGCGTGGGGCCCGGGGATACGCAGTATTTT. Amino acid sequence: CASSVGPGDTQYF. The chain employs TRBV6-4 and TRBJ2-3, with D maybe TRBD1 (5 bases). The CDR3 loop spans 13 amino acids. Germline CDR1 MRHNA, CDR2 SNTAGT. The germline V and J ends were trimmed by 6 bases and 6 bases, with 13 bases remaining between them.

V usage is TRBV11-2 and J usage is TRBJ2-1; D might be TRBD1 or TRBD2, each matching 5 bases. Germline-derived CDR1 and CDR2 are SGHAT and FQNNGV. V lost 5 bases, J lost 6 bases, and 14 bases lay in between. This CDR3 has 14 amino acids. The CDR3: CASSPGARLNEQFF. The CDR3 bases are TGTGCCAGCAGCCCCGGGGCAAGACTCAATGAGCAGTTCTTC.

This clonotype was picked up many times. The rearrangement links TRBV12-3 or TRBV12-4 to TRBJ1-5; unclear D gene. The germline V and J ends were trimmed by 4 bases and 1 base, with 8 bases remaining between them. The CDR3 extends over 14 amino acids. DNA for the CDR3: TGTGCCAGCAGTTCCAGTGAGAGCAATCAGCCCCAGCATTTT. Protein sequence: CASSSSESNQPQHF.

This clonotype has just a few counts. The V gene is TRBV11-2, the J gene TRBJ2-3; no definite D call. CDR1 is SGHAT, CDR2 FQNNGV, per germline. The CDR3 is made up of 15 amino acids. V lost 5 bases, J lost 0 bases, and 12 bases lay in between. CDR3: CASSARYTSTDTQYF. For the CDR3, the DNA is TGTGCCAGCAGCGCCCGATATACTAGCACAGATACGCAGTATTTT. The full variable domain, with the rest looked up from reference TRBV11-2 and TRBJ2-3, is EAGVAQSPRYKIIEKRQSVAFWCNPISGHATLYWYQQILGQGPKLLIQFQNNGVVDDSQLPKDRFSAERLKGVDSTLKIQPAKLEDSAVYLCASSARYTSTDTQYFGPGTRLTVL.

The chain is built from TRBV29-1 and TRBJ2-5; TRBD1 agrees at 7 bases. CDR3 length: 11 residues. The V gene end was trimmed by 4 bases and the J gene end by 14 bases; junction bases not matched to a gene: 10. CDR1 and CDR2 (germline): SQVTM, ANQGSEA. The chain's CDR3 is CSVGNRDREYF. The DNA for the CDR3 is TGCAGCGTTGGGAACCGGGACAGAGAATACTTC. Drawing the rest from reference TRBV29-1 and TRBJ2-5, the complete variable domain is SAVISQKPSRDICQRGTSLTIQCQVDSQVTMMFWYRQQPGQSLTLIATANQGSEATYESGFVIDKFPISRPNLTFSTLTVSNMSPEDSSIYLCSVGNRDREYFGPGTRLLVL.

This clonotype showed up just a few times. The rearrangement links TRBV20-1 to TRBJ2-7; possible D gene TRBD1, 6 bases. Trimming left V 6 bases short and J 4 bases short, with 19 bases between. Germline values: CDR1 DFQATT, CDR2 SNEGSKA (reference sequence). This CDR3 comprises 14 residues. CDR3 in amino acids: CSATQGSIIYEQYF. The CDR3 nucleotides read TGCAGTGCAACACAGGGTAGTATTATTTACGAGCAGTACTTC.

This clonotype was counted at least ten times. The chain uses TRBV12-3 or TRBV12-4 and TRBJ2-7; the D gene is possibly TRBD1 (7 bases). This CDR3 contains 13 residues. V shed 3 bases and J shed 9 bases, with 15 bases lying between them. The chain's CDR3 is CASSLLEGAAQYF. The DNA for the CDR3 is TGTGCCAGCAGTTTGTTGGAGGGGGCCGCGCAGTACTTC.

This clonotype has more than one count but fewer than ten. The CDR3 DNA is TGTGCCAGCAGTTTCGACTCAGGGGGCGGCTACACCTTC. Translated, it gives CASSFDSGGGYTF. The chain links TRBV12-3 or TRBV12-4 to TRBJ1-2, with TRBD1 matching over 8 bases. There are 13 residues in the CDR3. V trimming: 3 bases; J trimming: 8 bases; junction bases outside the gene matches: 5.

About this clonotype itself: The limits of the CDR3 on the DNA are not certain, so only TCRdb's listed CDR3 is given. The chain joins TRBV6-2 or TRBV6-3 to TRBJ2-7; the table's D call TRBD2 went unverified against the DNA. CDR1 and CDR2 (germline): MNHEY, SVGEGT. The CDR3 length is 14 residues, termini included. The CDR3 sequence: CASSSSGGFYEQYF.

This clonotype was seen only a few times. This chain connects TRBV29-1 to TRBJ2-2; TRBD1 matches 10 bases. The CDR3 is 15 amino acids. The germline V gene has CDR1 SQVTM and CDR2 ANQGSEA. Trimming cost V 4 bases and J 4 bases; bases outside gene matches: 6. CDR3 nucleotides: TGCAGCGTTGGGTTTTGGACAGGGGGCACCGGGGAGCTGTTTTTT. Protein product: CSVGFWTGGTGELFF.

This clonotype was detected only a few times. The gene calls are TRBV5-1 and TRBJ2-3; 7 bases are shared with TRBD2. The CDR3 runs to 16 residues. With V trimmed by 5 bases and J by 2 bases, 11 bases remained unmatched. Per germline, CDR1 SGHRS and CDR2 YFSETQ. The chain's CDR3 is CASRPGLVGFTDTQYF. The CDR3 DNA follows: TGCGCCAGCAGGCCAGGACTAGTGGGCTTCACAGATACGCAGTATTTT.